Each of the 14 T cell receptor beta chains below was sequenced from the same sample in a study of beta chain features in type 1 diabetes. Investigators reverse transcribed all isolated RNA, so they sequenced expressed TCRB transcripts. TCRdb keeps only in-frame clones here, not all; method: immunoSEQ multiplex PCR. The sample consists of about 410,000 clones, around 13% of them appearing once. The specimen sequenced was naive CD4+ T cells from blood. These receptor sequences come from a man aged 25 to 45 in good health.

This rearrangement joins TRBV29-1 to TRBJ2-1; no clear D gene. CDR1 SQVTM and CDR2 ANQGSEA come from the germline V gene. This CDR3 comprises 11 residues. Trimming stripped 4 bases from V and 4 bases from J, with 5 bases between. The CDR3 protein is CSVAGYNEQFF. The CDR3, as DNA: TGCAGCGTTGCAGGTTACAATGAGCAGTTCTTC.

This clone appeared a few times. This chain joins TRBV6-5 and TRBJ2-7; no clear D. The germline V gene encodes CDR1 MNHEY and CDR2 SVGAGI. The CDR3 has 11 amino acids. Deletions cut 6 bases from V and 3 bases from J, with 6 bases between. The CDR3 DNA is TGTGCCAGCAGGCGGTTCTACGAGCAGTACTTC. It is translated as CASRRFYEQYF.

This clone showed up just a few times. This sequence joins TRBV30 and TRBJ1-2; D gene unclear. Germline V gene lookup returns CDR1 GTSNPN and CDR2 SVGIG (reference sequence). The germline V and J ends were trimmed by 2 bases and 6 bases, with 10 bases remaining between them. CDR3 length: 12 residues. CDR3 amino acids: CAWSYAGNGYTF. The CDR3 nucleotides are TGTGCCTGGAGTTATGCGGGCAATGGCTACACCTTC.

This clone was counted a few times. The chain employs TRBV25-1 and TRBJ2-3, with a tentative D call TRBD2 (6 bases). The CDR3 consists of 15 residues. Germline values: CDR1 MGHDK, CDR2 SYGVNS. Trimming cost V 6 bases and J 0 bases, with 13 bases left between them. The CDR3 reads CASRPAGRSTDTQYF. The CDR3 DNA sequence: TGTGCCAGCAGACCCGCGGGGCGGAGCACAGATACGCAGTATTTT. Using reference TRBV25-1 and TRBJ2-3 for the parts outside the CDR3, the full variable domain is EADIYQTPRYLVIGTGKKITLECSQTMGHDKMYWYQQDPGMELHLIHYSYGVNSTEKGDLSSESTVSRIRTEHFPLTLESARPSHTSQYLCASRPAGRSTDTQYFGPGTRLTVL.

This clone was detected only a few times. The same CDR3 can be traced to other DNA sequences in this sample. The chain carries TRBV10-3 and TRBJ1-1, with no clear D. This CDR3 is built from 14 residues. The germline V and J ends were trimmed by 2 bases and 1 base, with 8 bases remaining between them. Germline V lookup: CDR1 ENHRY, CDR2 SYGVKD. CDR3 residues: CAISERSANTEAFF. The CDR3 DNA follows: TGTGCCATCAGTGAGAGATCAGCGAACACTGAAGCTTTCTTT.

V and J are TRBV5-1 and TRBJ1-1, with unresolved D. From germline, CDR1 is SGHRS and CDR2 YFSETQ. The CDR3 runs to 16 residues. V lost 0 bases to trimming and J lost 8 bases, with 20 bases between them. CDR3 DNA: TGCGCCAGCAGCTTGGATGCCTGGGATCAGAGACAAGAAGCTTTCTTT. The encoded protein is CASSLDAWDQRQEAFF.

This chain joins TRBV7-6 and TRBJ2-2; D may be TRBD1 (5 bases). Germline loops: CDR1 SGHVS, CDR2 FNYEAQ. This CDR3 comprises 13 residues. Trimming removed 1 base at V and 11 bases at J, with 11 bases between. In DNA, the CDR3 is TGTGCCAGCAGCTTAGGGCGTGACAGCGAGCTGTTTTTT. Its translation is CASSLGRDSELFF.

The chain couples TRBV6-5 to TRBJ2-1; a possible D gene is TRBD1 (6 bases). This CDR3 is built from 15 residues. V was shortened by 5 bases and J by 1 base, with 12 bases between the two germline ends. In germline, CDR1 is MNHEY, CDR2 SVGAGI. The CDR3 DNA is TGTGCCAGCAGTGCTACAGGGTGGTCCTACAATGAGCAGTTCTTC. It codes for CASSATGWSYNEQFF.

This clone was seen more than once but under ten times. The V gene is TRBV7-2, the J gene TRBJ2-1; 14 bases map to TRBD2. The CDR3 totals 15 residues. The germline V gene has CDR1 SGHTA and CDR2 FQGNSA. V shed 5 bases and J 8 bases; nucleotides not matched to a gene: 5. The CDR3 is CASSPQTSGGDEQFF. DNA of the CDR3: TGTGCCAGCAGCCCCCAGACTAGCGGGGGGGATGAGCAGTTCTTC.

This clone was detected only a few times. This chain links TRBV12-5 with TRBJ1-1, with D perhaps matching TRBD1 (6 bases). The CDR3 consists of 14 residues. Germline V CDR1 and CDR2: LGHNT, FRNRAP. V dropped 4 bases and J dropped 7 bases, with 16 bases sitting between them. The CDR3 nucleotides are TGTGCTAGTGGTTCTCCACCCGGACAGAATGAAGCTTTCTTT. Encoded protein: CASGSPPGQNEAFF.

V is TRBV11-2 and J is TRBJ2-5, with D unclear. This CDR3 contains 14 residues. Trimming stripped 4 bases from V and 5 bases from J, with 14 bases between. CDR1 SGHAT and CDR2 FQNNGV come from the germline V gene. The CDR3 DNA is TGTGCCAGCAGCTCTCGGACCTGGCGGGAGACCCAGTACTTC. Translation gives CASSSRTWRETQYF.

This clone came up a few times. The chain recombines TRBV25-1 with TRBJ2-5; D gene unclear. Trimming stripped 1 base from V and 5 bases from J, with 11 bases between. CDR1 and CDR2 (germline): MGHDK, SYGVNS. The CDR3 sequence is 14 residues long. CDR3 loop: CASSEFVGRETQYF. As DNA, the CDR3 is TGTGCCAGCAGTGAATTTGTGGGTCGGGAGACCCAGTACTTC.

This clone came up a few times. This sequence joins TRBV7-2 and TRBJ2-5; a possible D gene is TRBD2 (7 bases). This CDR3 is 16 amino acids long. Trimming removed 0 bases at V and 2 bases at J, with 13 bases between. Germline-derived CDR1 and CDR2 are SGHTA and FQGNSA. The CDR3 region has the DNA TGTGCCAGCAGCTTAGCGGGGGGGCGATTACAAGAGACCCAGTACTTC. Its protein is CASSLAGGRLQETQYF.

V gene TRBV30 combines with J gene TRBJ2-2; D is possibly TRBD2 (5 bases). V was clipped by 4 bases and J by 4 bases, with 10 bases between them. CDR3 size: 13 residues. Germline loops: CDR1 GTSNPN, CDR2 SVGIG (reference sequence). In nucleotides, the CDR3 is TGTGCCTGGAAAATAAGCGGCACCGGGGAGCTGTTTTTT. This codes for CAWKISGTGELFF.